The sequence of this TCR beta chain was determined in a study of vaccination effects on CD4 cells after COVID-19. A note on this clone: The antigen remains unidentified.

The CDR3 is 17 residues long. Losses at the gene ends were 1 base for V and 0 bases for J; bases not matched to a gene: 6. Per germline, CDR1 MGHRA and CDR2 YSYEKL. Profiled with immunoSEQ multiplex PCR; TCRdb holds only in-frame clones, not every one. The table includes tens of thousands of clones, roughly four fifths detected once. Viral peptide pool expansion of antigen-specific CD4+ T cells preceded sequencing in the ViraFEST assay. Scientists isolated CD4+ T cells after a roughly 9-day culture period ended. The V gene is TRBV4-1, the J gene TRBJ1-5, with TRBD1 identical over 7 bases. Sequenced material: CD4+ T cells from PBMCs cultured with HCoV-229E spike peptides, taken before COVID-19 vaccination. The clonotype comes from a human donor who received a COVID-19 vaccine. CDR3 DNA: TGCGCCAGCAGCCAAGCCGGGACAGACTTTAGCAATCAGCCCCAGCATTTT. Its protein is CASSQAGTDFSNQPQHF.